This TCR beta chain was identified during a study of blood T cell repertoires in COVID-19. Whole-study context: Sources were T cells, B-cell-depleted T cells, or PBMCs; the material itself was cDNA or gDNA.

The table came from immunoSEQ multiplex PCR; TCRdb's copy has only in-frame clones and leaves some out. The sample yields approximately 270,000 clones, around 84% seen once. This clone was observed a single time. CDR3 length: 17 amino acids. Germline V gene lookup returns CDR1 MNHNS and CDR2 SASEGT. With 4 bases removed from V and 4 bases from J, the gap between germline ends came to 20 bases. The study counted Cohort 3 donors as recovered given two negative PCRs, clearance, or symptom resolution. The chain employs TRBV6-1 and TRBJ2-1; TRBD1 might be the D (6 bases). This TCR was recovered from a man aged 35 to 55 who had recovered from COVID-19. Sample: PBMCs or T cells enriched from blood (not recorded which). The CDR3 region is CASSVTPGQSSYNEQFF. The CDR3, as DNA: TGTGCCAGCAGTGTAACACCGGGACAATCTTCTTACAATGAGCAGTTCTTC.